These T cell receptor beta chains were read from a single sample in a study of Tregs in tolerant kidney transplant recipients. Clones were sequenced by immunoSEQ multiplex PCR, and TCRdb holds only the in-frame ones, with some missing. This table holds around 52,000 clones, around four fifths found once. Sequenced: CD4+ T cells from blood. The receptors originated from a human donor in good health. CDR3s include the opening cysteine and the closing phenylalanine or tryptophan. Fields, in order: J gene, clone size, D gene, V gene, CDR3 DNA, CDR3 protein. D genes are given only for firm matches. Not every row has a clone size; where given, it reads once, few, many or a size class.

TRBJ2-2 - - TRBV7-2 TGTGCCAGCAGCTTAAATACAGGAACCGGGGAGCTGTTTTTT CASSLNTGTGELFF
TRBJ2-5 - TRBD2 TRBV15 TGTGCCACCAGCAGAGGTGGCGGGAGGGCCCTCCAAGAGACCCAGTACTTC CATSRGGGRALQETQYF
TRBJ2-5 few - TRBV5-8 TGTGCCAGCAGCTTGGGGGGCCGAGGGGAAGAGACCCAGTACTTC CASSLGGRGEETQYF
TRBJ2-1 - - TRBV6-5 TGTGCCAGCAGCGGGACCTTCAATGAGCAGTTCTTC CASSGTFNEQFF
TRBJ1-1 - - TRBV4-2 TGTGCCAGCAGCCACGACGGGAAGGGGCCTGAAGCTTTCTTT CASSHDGKGPEAFF
TRBJ2-5 few TRBD1 TRBV12-5 TGTGCTAGTGGTGGGGACAGGGGTGGGGAGACCCAGTACTTC CASGGDRGGETQYF
TRBJ2-7 - - TRBV20-1 TGCAGCCTTCTTAGTGGCTACGAGCAGTACTTC CSLLSGYEQYF
TRBJ1-1 - TRBD1 TRBV6-1 TGTGCCAGCACTGGGACGCAGGGGGTAAGTGAAGCTTTCTTT CASTGTQGVSEAFF
TRBJ1-2 - TRBD1 TRBV18 TGTGCCAGCTCCCAAGGACAGGTTTCCCGAGATCTAACCTTC CASSQGQVSRDLTF
TRBJ2-1 - TRBD2 TRBV11-1 TGTGCCAGCAGCACCCTGACTAGCGGCGGGGACAATGAGCAGTTCTTC CASSTLTSGGDNEQFF
TRBJ2-3 - - TRBV4-3 TGCGCCAGCAGCTCCGGGGAGGGCACAGATACGCAGTATTTT CASSSGEGTDTQYF
TRBJ1-2 - - TRBV6-6 TGTGCCAGCAGTTACTTTGGGACCTACACCTTC CASSYFGTYTF
TRBJ2-1 - - TRBV19 TGTGCCAGTAGTATAGGGGGCAATGAGCAGTTCTTC CASSIGGNEQFF
TRBJ1-6 - - TRBV6-1 TGTGCCAGCAGTGACTCAGGGAACAATTCACCCCTCCACTTT CASSDSGNNSPLHF
TRBJ2-7 - - TRBV7-2 TGTGCCAGCAGCGCCTCCACCGGGCTGGGCTACGAGCAGTACTTC CASSASTGLGYEQYF
TRBJ1-1 - - TRBV2 TGTGCCACCCAGTGGACTAGGGGTAACGAGAGAGCTTTCTTT CATQWTRGNERAFF
TRBJ2-5 - TRBD2 TRBV4-2 TGTGCCAGCAGCCCTTCCATGGGGGGGTACCAAGAGACCCAGTACTTC CASSPSMGGYQETQYF
TRBJ2-7 once TRBD1 TRBV5-1 TGCGCCAGCAGCTTGGGTGGGACAGGGGGCAACGAGCAGTACTTC CASSLGGTGGNEQYF
TRBJ2-7 - TRBD2 TRBV11-3 TGTGCCAGCAGCTTACGTCCGGGACTATTATACGAGCAGTACTTC CASSLRPGLLYEQYF
TRBJ1-6 - - TRBV7-9 TGTGCCTGGGGGGGGATGAATTCACCCCTCCACTTT CAWGGMNSPLHF
TRBJ1-5 - - TRBV10-3 TGTGCCATCAGTGATGCTGGAAGAGGTAGCAATCAGCCCCAGCATTTT CAISDAGRGSNQPQHF
TRBJ1-5 - - TRBV29-1 TGCAGCGTTGAAGAGGGGGCCAATCAGCCCCAGCATTTT CSVEEGANQPQHF
TRBJ1-1 - - TRBV25-1 TGTGCCAGCAGATGGCGGACAGACACTGAAGCTTTCTTT CASRWRTDTEAFF
TRBJ1-3 - - TRBV29-1 TGCAGCGTTGGTGTTTCCTCTGGAAACACCATATATTTT CSVGVSSGNTIYF
TRBJ2-7 - TRBD2 TRBV5-1 TGCGCCAGCAGCCCTGGTGGCAGCGGGAGGGGAAGAAGGGAGCAGTACTTC CASSPGGSGRGRREQYF
TRBJ2-5 - - TRBV7-2 TGTGCCAGCAGCGCTGGGGGTGGCCAAGAGACCCAGTACTTC CASSAGGGQETQYF
TRBJ1-2 - - TRBV30 TGTGCCTGGAGTGAAGAGAACTATGGCTACACCTTC CAWSEENYGYTF
TRBJ2-7 - TRBD2 TRBV5-1 TGCGCCAGCAGCTTAGCCGGGGGGGCCTACGAGCAGTACTTC CASSLAGGAYEQYF
TRBJ2-2 - TRBD2 TRBV5-5 TGTGCCAGCAGCTTTCCCGGGGGGGTCAACACCGGGGAGCTGTTTTTT CASSFPGGVNTGELFF